This TCR beta chain originates from a study of blood T cell repertoires in COVID-19. Across the study: The United States, Italy and Spain were the sources of the acute and convalescent COVID-19 samples. In each case, the material was cDNA or gDNA derived from T cells, B-cell-depleted T cells, or PBMCs.

V lost 2 bases to trimming and J lost 4 bases, with 11 bases between them. This CDR3 spans 14 amino acids. Germline V gene sequence: CDR1 MNHNY, CDR2 SVGAGI (reference sequence). Per the study methods: The assay estimated nucleated cells by amplifying reference gene primers. The method was immunoSEQ multiplex PCR; TCRdb's version includes in-frame clones alone and lacks a portion of them. The V and J calls and the clone size are those of that table, but D and trimming were determined from the DNA. The repertoire holds some 190,000 clones, with about 88% as singletons. This TCR derives from a middle-aged woman who had recovered from COVID-19. Sequencing was carried out using peripheral blood. V is TRBV6-6 and J is TRBJ1-1; D may be TRBD1 (5 bases). The CDR3 spells CASSYPNQGTEAFF. The CDR3 DNA reads TGTGCCAGCAGTTACCCCAATCAGGGCACTGAAGCTTTCTTT.